This T cell receptor (beta chain) was recovered during a study of blood T cell repertoires in COVID-19. Study background: Sources were T cells, B-cell-depleted T cells, or PBMCs; the material itself was cDNA or gDNA.

Donors were grouped by their self-reported clinical history. There are 14 residues in the CDR3. V lost 3 bases and J lost 5; bases outside the gene matches: 3. Germline CDR1 reads SGHNT; CDR2 reads YENEEA. The repertoire was sequenced with immunoSEQ multiplex PCR; TCRdb's copy has only in-frame clones and lacks some. There are around 230,000 clones in the sample; about 87% occur only once, and 2% to 3% lies in the top ten. The receptor comes from a woman aged 40 to 50 with acute COVID-19. This chain connects TRBV11-3 to TRBJ1-4; 7 bases map to TRBD1. The material sequenced was PBMCs or T cells enriched from blood (not recorded which). The CDR3 loop is CASSFSDRNEKLFF. DNA for the CDR3: TGTGCCAGCAGCTTTTCGGACAGGAATGAAAAACTGTTTTTT.